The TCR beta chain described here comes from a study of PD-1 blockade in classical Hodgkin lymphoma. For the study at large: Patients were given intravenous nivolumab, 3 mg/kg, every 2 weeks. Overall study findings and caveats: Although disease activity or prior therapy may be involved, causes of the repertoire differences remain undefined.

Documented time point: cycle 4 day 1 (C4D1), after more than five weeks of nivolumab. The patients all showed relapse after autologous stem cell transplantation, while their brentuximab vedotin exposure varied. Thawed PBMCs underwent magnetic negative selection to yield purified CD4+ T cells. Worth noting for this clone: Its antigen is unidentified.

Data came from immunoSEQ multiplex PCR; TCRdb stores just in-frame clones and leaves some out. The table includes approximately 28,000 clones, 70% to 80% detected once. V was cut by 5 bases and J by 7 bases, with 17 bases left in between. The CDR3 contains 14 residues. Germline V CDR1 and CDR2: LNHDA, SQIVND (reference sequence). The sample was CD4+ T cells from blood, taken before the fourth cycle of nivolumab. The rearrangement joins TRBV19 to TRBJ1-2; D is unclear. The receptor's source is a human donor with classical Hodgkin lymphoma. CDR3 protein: CASSRHQREGGYTF. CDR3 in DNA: TGTGCCAGTAGTCGACACCAGAGAGAAGGTGGCTACACCTTC.